The sequence of this T cell receptor (beta chain) was determined in a study of neoadjuvant anti-PD-1 for oral cavity cancer. The CDR3 runs to 19 residues. Germline V gene data show CDR1 as SGHVS and CDR2 as FNYEAQ. With 1 base removed from V and 6 bases from J, the gap between germline ends came to 27 bases. Study findings and constraints: Treg/Th17 ratio rose with pretreatment blood and fell with post-treatment tumor TCRbeta clonality.

Time point specified: after neoadjuvant nivolumab, at surgical resection. Stage II-IVA oral cavity squamous cell carcinoma was new and untreated by systemic or radiation therapy. Libraries were prepared by immunoSEQ multiplex PCR; TCRdb keeps only in-frame clonotypes and omits some of them. Of roughly 13,000 clones listed, around 74% were seen once; the top ten hold about 2.1%. A few counts support this clone. What it binds is unknown. The sample was PBMCs, taken after nivolumab (anti-PD-1) treatment. The V call is TRBV7-6, the J call TRBJ1-2; a possible D gene is TRBD1 (6 bases). The TCR sequence derives from a person aged 40 to 85 with oral cavity squamous cell carcinoma. The CDR3 bases are TGTGCCAGCAGCTTAGACTTCAAAGGGGGGCAGGGACAAAGGGATGGCTACACCTTC. Protein sequence: CASSLDFKGGQGQRDGYTF.